This T cell receptor (beta chain) comes out of a study of beta chain features in type 1 diabetes. This clone showed up just a few times. The antigen remains unidentified. Trimming cost V 2 bases and J 3 bases; bases outside gene matches: 3. CDR3 length: 15 residues. Germline values: CDR1 SEHNR, CDR2 FQNEAQ (reference sequence). The whole isolated RNA underwent reverse transcription, so sequencing captured expressed TCRB transcripts. TCRdb's table, derived via immunoSEQ multiplex PCR, lists solely in-frame clones and lacks some. The sample lists about 930,000 clones, roughly 15% occurring once. Study findings and constraints: Patients' naive, central memory and Treg TCRB repertoires seemed closer to one another than those of healthy donors. In all four CD4+ subsets, TCRB CDR3 length was significantly, moderately reduced in type 1 diabetes.

The rearrangement links TRBV7-9 to TRBJ2-2; 7 nucleotides agree with TRBD2. The clonotype comes from a woman aged 18 to 35 in good health. The sample consisted of naive CD4+ T cells from blood. The CDR3 protein is CASSLNSGYTGELFF. For the CDR3, the DNA is TGTGCCAGCAGCTTAAATAGCGGGTACACCGGGGAGCTGTTTTTT.